This T cell receptor beta chain was obtained from a study of cytomegalovirus exposure and HLA in healthy donors. Study-level background: An earlier analysis identified fewer than 130 million unique TCR beta sequences in about 170 million T cells.

Primers for the PCR totalled 60 Vbeta and 13 Jbeta. TCRdb's copy holds only in-frame clones and misses some; the assay was immunoSEQ multiplex PCR. The top ten hold 1.5% of the sample, which has about 180,000 clones, more than 75% seen once. From germline, CDR1 is ENHRY and CDR2 SYGVKD. The CDR3 loop spans 13 amino acids. Trimming shortened V by 0 bases and J by 3 bases, and 6 bases separated the two germline ends. This TCR derives from a man aged 40-50 years in good health and CMV-seronegative. This chain uses TRBV10-3 with TRBJ2-7, with D perhaps matching TRBD1 (5 bases). The specimen sequenced was PBMCs. The CDR3 loop is CAISESTGYEQYF. In DNA form, the CDR3 reads TGTGCCATCAGTGAGTCTACAGGCTACGAGCAGTACTTC.